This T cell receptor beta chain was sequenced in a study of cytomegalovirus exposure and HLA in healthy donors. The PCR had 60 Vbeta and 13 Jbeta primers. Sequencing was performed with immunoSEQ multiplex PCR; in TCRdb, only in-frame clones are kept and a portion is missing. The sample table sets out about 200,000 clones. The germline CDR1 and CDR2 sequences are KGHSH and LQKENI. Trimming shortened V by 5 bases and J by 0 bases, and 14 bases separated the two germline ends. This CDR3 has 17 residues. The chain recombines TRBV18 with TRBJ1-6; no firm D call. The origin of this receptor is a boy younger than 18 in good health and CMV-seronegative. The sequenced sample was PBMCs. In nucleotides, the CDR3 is TGTGCCAGCTCAGGAGTTGCGGGGAGCTCCTATAATTCACCCCTCCACTTT. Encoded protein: CASSGVAGSSYNSPLHF.